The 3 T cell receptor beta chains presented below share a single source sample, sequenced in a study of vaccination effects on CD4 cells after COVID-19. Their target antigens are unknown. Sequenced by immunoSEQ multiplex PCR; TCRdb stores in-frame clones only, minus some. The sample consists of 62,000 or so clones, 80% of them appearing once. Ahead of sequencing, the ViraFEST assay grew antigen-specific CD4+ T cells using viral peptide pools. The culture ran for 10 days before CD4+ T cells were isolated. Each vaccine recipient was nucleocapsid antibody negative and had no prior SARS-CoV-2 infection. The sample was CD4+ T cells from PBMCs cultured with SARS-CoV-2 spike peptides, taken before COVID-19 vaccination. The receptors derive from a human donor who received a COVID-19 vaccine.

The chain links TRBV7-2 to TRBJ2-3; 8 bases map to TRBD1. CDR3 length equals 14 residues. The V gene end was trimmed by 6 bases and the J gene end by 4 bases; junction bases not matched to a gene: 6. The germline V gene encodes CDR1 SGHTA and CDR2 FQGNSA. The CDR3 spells CASRKTGAADTQYF. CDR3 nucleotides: TGTGCCAGCAGGAAGACAGGGGCGGCAGATACGCAGTATTTT. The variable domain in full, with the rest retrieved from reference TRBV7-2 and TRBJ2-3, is GAGVSQSPSNKVTEKGKDVELRCDPISGHTALYWYRQSLGQGLEFLIYFQGNSAPDKSGLPSDRFSAERTGGSVSTLTIQRTQQEDSAVYLCASRKTGAADTQYFGPGTRLTVL.

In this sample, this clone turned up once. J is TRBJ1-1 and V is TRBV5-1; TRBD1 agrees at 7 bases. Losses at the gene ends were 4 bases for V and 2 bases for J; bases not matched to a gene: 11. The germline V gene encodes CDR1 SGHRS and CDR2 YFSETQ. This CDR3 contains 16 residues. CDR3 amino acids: CASSPGGGRANTEAFF. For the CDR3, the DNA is TGCGCCAGCAGCCCAGGGGGGGGCAGAGCAAACACTGAAGCTTTCTTT.

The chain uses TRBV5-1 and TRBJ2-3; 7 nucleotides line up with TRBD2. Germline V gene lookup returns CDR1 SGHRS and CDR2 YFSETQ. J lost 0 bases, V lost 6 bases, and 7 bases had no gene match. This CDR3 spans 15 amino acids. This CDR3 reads CASTNGGGSTDTQYF. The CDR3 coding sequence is TGCGCCAGCACTAACGGCGGGGGTAGCACAGATACGCAGTATTTT.